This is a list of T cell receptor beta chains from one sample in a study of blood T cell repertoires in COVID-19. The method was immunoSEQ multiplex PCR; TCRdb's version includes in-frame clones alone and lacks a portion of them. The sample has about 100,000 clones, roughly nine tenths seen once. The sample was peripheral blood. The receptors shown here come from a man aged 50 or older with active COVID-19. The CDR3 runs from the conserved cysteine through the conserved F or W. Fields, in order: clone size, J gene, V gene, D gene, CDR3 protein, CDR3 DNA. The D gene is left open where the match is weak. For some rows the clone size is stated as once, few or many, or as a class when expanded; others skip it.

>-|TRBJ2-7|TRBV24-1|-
CARNRVCEQYF
TGTGCCAGAAACAGGGTTTGCGAGCAGTACTTC
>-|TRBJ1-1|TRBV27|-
CASSHWDAGNTEAFF
TGTGCCAGCAGTCATTGGGATGCGGGGAACACTGAAGCTTTCTTT
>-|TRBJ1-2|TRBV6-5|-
CASSYTGGYGYTF
TGTGCCAGCAGTTACACCGGGGGCTATGGCTACACCTTC
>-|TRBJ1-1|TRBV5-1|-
CASSLNRETMNTEAFF
TGCGCCAGCAGCTTAAACAGGGAGACGATGAACACTGAAGCTTTCTTT
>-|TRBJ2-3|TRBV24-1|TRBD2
CATSSGGFTDTQYF
TGTGCCACCTCTTCGGGGGGGTTCACAGATACGCAGTATTTT
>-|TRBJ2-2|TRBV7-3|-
CASSLRSSANTGELFF
TGTGCCAGCAGCTTAAGGTCGAGCGCGAACACCGGGGAGCTGTTTTTT
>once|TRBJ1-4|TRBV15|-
CATSPRSGNEKLFF
TGTGCCACTTCCCCCCGCAGTGGTAATGAAAAACTGTTTTTT
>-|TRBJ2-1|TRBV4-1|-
CASSQVGSYNEQFF
TGCGCCAGCAGTCAGGTCGGCTCCTACAATGAGCAGTTCTTC
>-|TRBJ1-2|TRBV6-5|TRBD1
CASNPLQGVGYGYTF
TGTGCCAGCAACCCGCTACAGGGGGTAGGGTATGGCTACACCTTC
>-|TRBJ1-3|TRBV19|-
CASSSTGTGNTIYF
TGTGCCAGTAGTTCGACGGGGACTGGAAACACCATATATTTT
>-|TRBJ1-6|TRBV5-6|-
CASSLADSVSPLHF
TGTGCCAGCAGCTTGGCGGACAGTGTTTCACCCCTCCACTTT
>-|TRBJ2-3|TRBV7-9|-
CASSFGTDTQYF
TGTGCCAGCAGCTTCGGCACAGATACGCAGTATTTT
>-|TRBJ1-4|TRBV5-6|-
CASSRGNNEKLFF
TGTGCCAGCAGCAGAGGGAATAATGAAAAACTGTTTTTT
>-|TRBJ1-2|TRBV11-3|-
CASSPTGRYGHTF
TGTGCCAGCAGCCCCACCGGGAGATATGGCCACACCTTC
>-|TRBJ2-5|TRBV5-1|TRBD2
CASSLVPSGEQETQYF
TGCGCCAGCAGCTTGGTCCCTAGCGGGGAACAAGAGACCCAGTACTTC
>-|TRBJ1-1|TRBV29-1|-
CSVELQVSGQAFF
TGCAGCGTTGAACTTCAAGTCAGCGGACAAGCTTTCTTT
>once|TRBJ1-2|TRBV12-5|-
CASGLTGIAYGYTF
TGTGCTAGTGGTTTAACAGGGATTGCCTATGGCTACACCTTC
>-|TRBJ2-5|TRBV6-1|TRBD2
CASSAGLAGGRHRETQYF
TGTGCCAGCAGTGCGGGACTAGCGGGAGGTCGGCATCGAGAGACCCAGTACTTC
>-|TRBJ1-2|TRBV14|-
CASSQVDGGTYGYTF
TGTGCCAGCAGCCAAGTTGATGGGGGGACCTATGGCTACACCTTC
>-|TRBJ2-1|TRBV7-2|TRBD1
CASSSGQVGSYNEQFF
TGTGCCAGCAGCTCCGGACAGGTGGGCTCCTACAATGAGCAGTTCTTC
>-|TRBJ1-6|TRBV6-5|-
CASSYAQGSDSPLHF
TGTGCCAGCAGTTACGCTCAGGGGTCTGATTCACCCCTCCACTTT
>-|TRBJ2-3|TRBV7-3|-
CASSSGLGSDTQYF
TGTGCCAGCAGCTCGGGACTCGGCTCAGATACGCAGTATTTT
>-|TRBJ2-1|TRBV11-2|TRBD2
CASSLWLAGGNEQFF
TGTGCCAGCAGCTTATGGCTAGCGGGAGGCAATGAGCAGTTCTTC
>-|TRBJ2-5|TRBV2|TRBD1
CATNSLQGDQETQYF
TGTGCCACCAACTCCCTACAGGGGGACCAAGAGACCCAGTACTTC
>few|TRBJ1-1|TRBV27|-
CASSPQMNTEAFF
TGTGCCAGCAGTCCCCAGATGAACACTGAAGCTTTCTTT
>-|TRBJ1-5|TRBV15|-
CATSRGGGSNQPQHF
TGTGCCACCAGCAGAGGGGGGGGAAGCAATCAGCCCCAGCATTTT
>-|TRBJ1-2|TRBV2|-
CASIPFDANVGGGYTF
TGTGCCAGCATTCCGTTCGATGCAAACGTGGGGGGTGGCTACACCTTC
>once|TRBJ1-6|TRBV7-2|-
CAGGFGGNSPLHF
TGTGCCGGGGGGTTTGGGGGTAATTCACCCCTCCACTTT
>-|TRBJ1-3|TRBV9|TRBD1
CASSVGDRSSGNTIYF
TGTGCCAGCAGCGTAGGGGACAGAAGCTCTGGAAACACCATATATTTT
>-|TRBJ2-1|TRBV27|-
CASRRGSSYNEQFF
TGTGCCAGCAGAAGGGGTAGCTCCTACAATGAGCAGTTCTTC
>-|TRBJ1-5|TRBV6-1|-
CASSEVLRGYGNQPQHF
TGTGCCAGCAGTGAAGTTTTACGGGGTTATGGCAATCAGCCCCAGCATTTT
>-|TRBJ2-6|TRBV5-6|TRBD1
CASDRGQGLTGANVLTF
TGTGCCAGCGACCGGGGACAGGGGTTAACTGGGGCCAACGTCCTGACTTTC
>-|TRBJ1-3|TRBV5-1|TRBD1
CASSRSGQDAGNTIYF
TGCGCCAGCAGCCGAAGTGGACAGGACGCTGGAAACACCATATATTTT
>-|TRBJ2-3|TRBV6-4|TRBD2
CASSDSASGGTDTQYF
TGTGCCAGCAGTGACTCTGCTAGCGGGGGGACAGATACGCAGTATTTT
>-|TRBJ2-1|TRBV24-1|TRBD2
CATSDRDYTYNEQFF
TGTGCCACCAGTGACAGGGACTACACCTACAATGAGCAGTTCTTC
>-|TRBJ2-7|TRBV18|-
CASSPKQTTYEQYF
TGTGCCAGCTCACCAAAACAGACTACCTACGAGCAGTACTTC
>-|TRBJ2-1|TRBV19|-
CASSKLSGWTYNEQFF
TGTGCCAGTAGTAAATTGTCAGGGTGGACCTACAATGAGCAGTTCTTC
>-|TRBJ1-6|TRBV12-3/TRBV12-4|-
CASSSQGNSPLHF
TGTGCCAGCAGCTCGCAGGGGAATTCACCCCTCCACTTT
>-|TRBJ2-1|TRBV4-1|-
CASSQGQGSYNEQFF
TGCGCCAGCAGCCAAGGCCAGGGGTCATACAATGAGCAGTTCTTC
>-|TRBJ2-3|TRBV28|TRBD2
CASSSPGGGAADTQYF
TGTGCCAGCAGTTCCCCTGGCGGGGGGGCGGCAGATACGCAGTATTTT
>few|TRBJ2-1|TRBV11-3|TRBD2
CASSLETSGGSSYNEQFF
TGTGCCAGCAGCTTAGAGACTAGCGGGGGAAGCTCCTACAATGAGCAGTTCTTC
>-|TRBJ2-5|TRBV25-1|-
CASSDSGETQYF
TGTGCCAGCAGTGACTCAGGGGAGACCCAGTACTTC
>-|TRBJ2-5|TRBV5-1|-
CASSLTEPFQETQYF
TGCGCCAGCAGCCTTACCGAGCCTTTCCAAGAGACCCAGTACTTC
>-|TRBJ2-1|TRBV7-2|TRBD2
CASSLEASGTYNEQFF
TGTGCCAGCAGCTTAGAAGCTAGCGGGACCTACAATGAGCAGTTCTTC
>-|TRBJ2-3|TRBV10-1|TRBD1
CASSRDSSSTDTQYF
TGCGCCAGCAGCAGGGACAGTTCTAGCACAGATACGCAGTATTTT
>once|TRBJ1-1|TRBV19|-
CASSIVSGGYTEAFF
TGTGCCAGTAGTATAGTGTCAGGAGGCTACACTGAAGCTTTCTTT
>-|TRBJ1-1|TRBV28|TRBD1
CASSLFRGPPEAFF
TGTGCCAGCAGTTTATTTAGGGGGCCCCCTGAAGCTTTCTTT
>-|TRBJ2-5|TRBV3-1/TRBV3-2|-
CASSQVRETQYF
TGTGCCAGCAGCCAAGTTAGAGAGACCCAGTACTTC
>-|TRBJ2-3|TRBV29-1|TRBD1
CSVEVTGAVTDTQYF
TGCAGCGTTGAAGTGACAGGGGCTGTGACAGATACGCAGTATTTT
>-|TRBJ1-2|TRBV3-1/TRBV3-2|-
CASSQSWGGGNYGYTF
TGTGCCAGCAGCCAATCTTGGGGAGGGGGAAACTATGGCTACACCTTC
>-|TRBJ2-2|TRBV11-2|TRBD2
CASSLEGGRNTGELFF
TGTGCCAGCAGCTTAGAGGGGGGGAGGAACACCGGGGAGCTGTTTTTT
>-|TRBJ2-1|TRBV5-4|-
CASSLTQGDWNEQFF
TGTGCCAGCAGCTTGACACAGGGCGATTGGAATGAGCAGTTCTTC
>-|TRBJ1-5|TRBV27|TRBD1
CASSLYTGGQPQHF
TGTGCCAGCAGTTTATATACAGGGGGCCAGCCCCAGCATTTT
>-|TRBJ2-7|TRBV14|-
CASSHFGGTQYF
TGTGCCAGCAGCCACTTTGGGGGGACGCAGTACTTC
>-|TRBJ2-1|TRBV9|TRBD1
CASSLDGQGYNEQFF
TGTGCCAGCAGCTTGGACGGACAGGGATACAATGAGCAGTTCTTC
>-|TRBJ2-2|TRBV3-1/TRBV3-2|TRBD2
CASSSTLGSGLVGSGELFF
TGTGCCAGCAGCTCGACACTGGGATCCGGACTAGTGGGTTCCGGGGAGCTGTTTTTT
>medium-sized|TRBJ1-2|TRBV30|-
CAWSTPGGFYGYTF
TGTGCCTGGAGCACCCCGGGGGGCTTCTATGGCTACACCTTC